This T cell receptor beta chain was sequenced during a study of cytomegalovirus exposure and HLA in healthy donors. Findings and limits, study-wide: Several of the most significant clusters appeared, in a later analysis, to be linked to common viral pathogens.

As concerns this clone: Its antigen remains unknown. At one boundary the junction diverges from the germline segment, which might be a read error.

60 Vbeta and 13 Jbeta primers were used in PCR. Methods used by the authors: Counted up in a later analysis, unique TCR beta chains came to some 75 million, with some 9.9 million shared. Here immunoSEQ multiplex PCR was the method, and the copy in TCRdb shows in-frame clones only, minus some. D and trimming were read from the DNA, whereas the V and J calls and clone size are those reported in that table. Among 150,000 to 200,000 clones listed, over 80% were seen once. This TCR was recovered from a man aged 50 to 60 in good health and CMV-seronegative. Material: PBMCs.

CDR3 in amino acids: CAWSGGTGRGPQGIF. In nucleotides, the CDR3 is TGTGCCTGGAGTGGGGGCACGGGGAGGGGCCCTCAGGGGATCTTC. V usage is TRBV30 and J usage is TRBJ2-1, with a weak D call TRBD2 (7 bases). From germline, CDR1 is GTSNPN and CDR2 SVGIG (reference sequence). The CDR3 totals 15 residues.